One sample yielded the 6 T cell receptor beta chains listed below, sequenced in a study of T cells in Graves' hyperthyroidism and ophthalmopathy. There were TCR beta CDR3 regions amplified from RNA transcripts. The HTBI set primed first-round TCR CDR3 RT-PCR. From the multiplex PCR reads, TCRdb called clonotypes with MiXCR, one entry per CDR3 protein. The data show more than 450,000 distinct CDR3 sequences, with 15% to 20% seen just once and 45% to 50% held by the top ten. Sequencing used blood. The receptors were sampled from a man in his forties with Graves' ophthalmopathy.

Ten or more counts support this clonotype. This chain connects TRBV13 to TRBJ2-3; possibly TRBD2 for D (6 bases). The CDR3 contains 17 residues. The germline gives CDR1 PRHDT, CDR2 FYEKMQ (reference sequence). V lost 0 bases and J 3 bases, leaving 16 bases between the germline ends. DNA of the CDR3: TGTGCCAGCAGCTTAGGAGGCGGGGCGGGTGGAACAGATACGCAGTATTTT. This sequence encodes CASSLGGGAGGTDTQYF.

This clonotype came up many times. V is TRBV3-1 and J is TRBJ2-7; no definite D call. Trimming shortened V by 1 base and J by 7 bases, and 14 bases separated the two germline ends. The germline V gene has CDR1 LGHDT and CDR2 YNNKEL (reference sequence). The CDR3 runs 14 residues. CDR3 residues: CASSQGYGVREQYF. The CDR3 DNA follows: TGTGCCAGCAGCCAAGGCTACGGAGTTCGGGAGCAGTACTTC.

The CDR3 coding sequence is TGTGCCAGCAGTCACGCCTCAGGCGGGAGAGGAGATGAGCAGTTCTTC. This translates into CASSHASGGRGDEQFF. This chain links TRBV6-5 with TRBJ2-1, with TRBD2 matching over 7 bases. The length of the CDR3 is 16 residues. CDR1 MNHEY and CDR2 SVGAGI come from the germline V gene. Trimming at V came to 5 bases and at J to 8 bases, leaving 15 bases not matched to a gene.

This clonotype showed up many times. The genes are TRBV28 and TRBJ2-1; 14 bases match TRBD2. The CDR3 has 15 amino acids. The V and J ends lost 6 bases and 6 bases, in that order; junction bases with no gene match: 4. CDR1 and CDR2 (germline): MDHEN, SYDVKM. The CDR3 DNA follows: TGTGCCAGCAGCCAGACTAGCGGGAGGGTCAATGAGCAGTTCTTC. Translated: CASSQTSGRVNEQFF. Full variable domain (missing parts from reference TRBV28 and TRBJ2-1): DVKVTQSSRYLVKRTGEKVFLECVQDMDHENMFWYRQDPGLGLRLIYFSYDVKMKEKGDIPEGYSVSREKKERFSLILESASTNQTSMYLCASSQTSGRVNEQFFGPGTRLTVL.

The CDR3 reads CSVEGATNEKLFF. CDR3 nucleotide sequence: TGCAGCGTCGAGGGGGCGACTAATGAAAAACTGTTTTTT. The rearrangement links TRBV29-1 to TRBJ1-4; 7 positions agree with TRBD1. Germline assignment: CDR1 SQVTM and CDR2 ANQGSEA. Trimming removed 6 bases from V and 2 bases from J; junction bases left unmatched: 3. The CDR3 covers 13 residues.

The rearrangement joins TRBV4-1 to TRBJ1-5, with D unclear. This CDR3 is 16 amino acids long. CDR1 is MGHRA, CDR2 YSYEKL, per germline. V shed 2 bases and J shed 6 bases, with 17 bases lying between them. The CDR3 spells CASSQTVSPGVQPQHF. The CDR3 DNA reads TGCGCCAGCAGCCAAACCGTTTCCCCGGGCGTTCAGCCCCAGCATTTT.